Listed below are T cell receptor beta chains from one sample, sequenced in a study of blood T cell repertoires in COVID-19. Sequencing was performed with immunoSEQ multiplex PCR; in TCRdb, only in-frame clones are kept and a portion is missing. The repertoire holds roughly 380,000 clones, roughly 90% seen once, with roughly 1.5% in the top ten. The sample consisted of peripheral blood. The receptor set was obtained from a middle-aged woman with COVID-19, enrolled during active disease. Each CDR3 is given with its conserved first and last residue.

j_gene | v_gene | CDR3aa
TRBJ2-3 | TRBV15 | CATSTRDSHTDTQYF
TRBJ1-5 | TRBV12-3/TRBV12-4 | CASRIRDSPQHF
TRBJ2-1 | TRBV4-3 | CASSQDWMTGDNEQFF
TRBJ1-2 | TRBV12-5 | CASGLVTGTGGAIGYTF
TRBJ1-1 | TRBV6-2/TRBV6-3 | CASSSPGTGVFEAFF
TRBJ2-7 | TRBV10-2 | CASSERGQASYEQYF
TRBJ2-7 | TRBV7-9 | CASSQNTGGHEQYF
TRBJ1-2 | TRBV19 | CASTIGHNYGYTF
TRBJ1-5 | TRBV6-2/TRBV6-3 | CASSTPGYPQHF
TRBJ1-1 | TRBV10-3 | CAISEDRITEAFF
TRBJ1-2 | TRBV5-1 | CASSHLGGDYGYTF
TRBJ1-4 | TRBV7-9 | CASSLGQGGTNEKLFF